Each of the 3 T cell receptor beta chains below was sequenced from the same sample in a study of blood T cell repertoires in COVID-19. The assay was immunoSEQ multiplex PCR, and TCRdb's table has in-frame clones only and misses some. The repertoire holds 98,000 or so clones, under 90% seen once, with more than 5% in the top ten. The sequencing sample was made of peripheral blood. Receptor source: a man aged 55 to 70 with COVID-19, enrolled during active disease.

The CDR3 sequence: CASSVEPRQEPLHF. In DNA, the CDR3 is TGTGCCAGCAGCGTAGAGCCCCGCCAGGAACCCCTCCACTTT. This rearrangement joins TRBV9 to TRBJ1-6; D gene uncertain. This CDR3 is built from 14 residues. Trimming left V 0 bases short and J 12 bases short, with 13 bases between. From germline, CDR1 is SGDLS and CDR2 YYNGEE.

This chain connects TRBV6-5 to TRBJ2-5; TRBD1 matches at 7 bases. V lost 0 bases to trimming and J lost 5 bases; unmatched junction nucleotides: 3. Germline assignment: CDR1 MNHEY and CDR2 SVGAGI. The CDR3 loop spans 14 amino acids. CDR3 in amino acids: CASSYSAQGETQYF. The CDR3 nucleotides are TGTGCCAGCAGTTACTCCGCACAGGGGGAGACCCAGTACTTC.

CDR3 sequence reads: CASSQGVSGDTQYF. The CDR3 nucleotides are TGTGCCAGCAGCCAAGGAGTAAGCGGGGATACGCAGTATTTT. The rearrangement links TRBV3-1 (or the pseudogene TRBV3-2) to TRBJ2-3; weak D call: TRBD2 (6 bases). Germline V lookup: CDR1 LGHDT, CDR2 YNNKEL (reference sequence). The length of the CDR3 is 14 residues. Trimming shortened V by 1 base and J by 6 bases, and 11 bases separated the two germline ends.